The next 16 T cell receptor beta chains were all read from a single sample in a study of shared clonotypes between healthy human individuals. The assay was immunoSEQ multiplex PCR, and TCRdb's table has in-frame clones only and misses some. The table lists some 1.1 million clones, 70% to 85% of them singletons. Sequencing was done on a sample of memory CD4+ T cells from PBMCs. Regarding subset: CD45RA-negative fraction. Every receptor here comes from a man between 18 and 35 years old in good health. Some clones in this sample may be carry-over from other donors' samples.

This chain links TRBV11-1 with TRBJ2-3, with D possibly matching TRBD2 (6 bases). The V end was cut by 3 bases, the J end by 7 bases, with 17 bases between. The CDR3 spans 15 residues. Germline loops: CDR1 SGHAT, CDR2 FQDESV (reference sequence). Here the CDR3 DNA reads TGTGCCAGCAGCTTGAATGCGGAGGGTGCCCATACGCAGTATTTT. This sequence encodes CASSLNAEGAHTQYF.

The J gene is TRBJ2-5, the V gene TRBV10-1; D is unclear. The CDR3 has 13 amino acids. The germline V and J ends were trimmed by 3 bases and 4 bases, with 9 bases remaining between them. Germline V gene data show CDR1 as WNHNN and CDR2 as SYGVQD (reference sequence). CDR3 amino acids: CASSEGSRETQYF. The DNA of the CDR3 is TGCGCCAGCAGTGAAGGTAGCCGAGAGACCCAGTACTTC.

This clone has only one observation. Different DNA sequences within this sample yield the same CDR3. The rearrangement uses TRBV5-1 and TRBJ2-5; the D is unclear. Germline CDR1 is SGHRS and CDR2 is YFSETQ. Trimming stripped 1 base from V and 2 bases from J, with 6 bases between. There are 13 residues in the CDR3. Here the CDR3 DNA reads TGCGCCAGCAGCTTGACAGTACAAGAGACCCAGTACTTC. Protein product: CASSLTVQETQYF.

The chain is built from TRBV6-5 and TRBJ2-5; D is possibly TRBD1 (6 bases). Trimming cost V 6 bases and J 10 bases, with 18 bases left between them. Germline V gene sequence: CDR1 MNHEY, CDR2 SVGAGI. CDR3 length equals 13 residues. CDR3 amino acids: CASSYSKQGIQYF. In DNA form, the CDR3 reads TGTGCCAGCAGCTATTCAAAACAGGGAATCCAGTACTTC.

V usage is TRBV28 and J usage is TRBJ2-1, with 10 bases matching TRBD2. Looked up from germline, CDR1 is MDHEN and CDR2 is SYDVKM. The CDR3 consists of 18 residues. The J segment lost 3 bases and the V segment lost 2 bases, leaving 10 bases of the junction unmatched. The CDR3 sequence is CASSLGLAGGGNYNEQFF. The CDR3 bases are TGTGCCAGCAGTTTAGGGTTAGCGGGAGGAGGGAACTACAATGAGCAGTTCTTC.

This clone has only one observation. The rearrangement joins TRBV28 to TRBJ1-5; no clear D. The CDR3 has 16 amino acids. The V end was cut by 5 bases, the J end by 0 bases, with 14 bases between. Germline V CDR1 and CDR2: MDHEN, SYDVKM. The CDR3 loop reads CASSPRAIYSNQPQHF. Written as DNA, the CDR3 is TGTGCCAGCAGTCCTCGAGCGATTTATAGCAATCAGCCCCAGCATTTT.

A note on this clone: Other nucleotide sequences from this sample produce the same CDR3. The CDR3, as DNA: TGTGCCAGCTCACCACCGAACGGGCAAGAGACCCAGTACTTC. Protein: CASSPPNGQETQYF. The chain links TRBV18 to TRBJ2-5; D is unresolved. The CDR3 length is 14 residues. Trimming shortened V by 0 bases and J by 2 bases, and 7 bases separated the two germline ends. In germline, CDR1 is KGHSH, CDR2 LQKENI.

The chain combines TRBV27 with TRBJ1-4, with 8 bases aligning to TRBD1. J lost 12 bases, V lost 3 bases, and 12 bases had no gene match. The CDR3 has 15 amino acids. The germline CDR1 and CDR2 sequences are MNHEY and SMNVEV (reference sequence). The CDR3 reads CASSFRGQGPIELFF. The CDR3 bases are TGTGCCAGCAGTTTTCGCGGACAGGGTCCTATTGAACTGTTTTTT.

By proportion, this clone is medium-sized. The chain couples TRBV30 to TRBJ1-2; unclear D gene. Trimming cost V 3 bases and J 2 bases, with 10 bases left between them. Germline V gives CDR1 GTSNPN, CDR2 SVGIG (reference sequence). The CDR3 is 13 residues long. CDR3 protein: CAWSPASNYGYTF. The CDR3 DNA is TGTGCCTGGAGCCCAGCATCAAACTATGGCTACACCTTC.

The CDR3 DNA reads TGTGCCAGCAGCTGGGCCTCGACAGGCCCGGGGTACAACACTGAAGCTTTCTTT. It is translated as CASSWASTGPGYNTEAFF. This chain uses TRBV7-9 with TRBJ1-1; tentative D call: TRBD1 (6 bases). The CDR3 spans 18 residues. The germline V gene encodes CDR1 SEHNR and CDR2 FQNEAQ (reference sequence). V was cut by 4 bases and J by 2 bases, with 23 bases left in between.

The V call is TRBV28, the J call TRBJ1-5; perhaps TRBD1 as D (6 bases). This CDR3 contains 15 residues. Trimming shortened V by 3 bases and J by 7 bases, and 16 bases separated the two germline ends. Germline assignment: CDR1 MDHEN and CDR2 SYDVKM. The CDR3 is CASSFFGAGVQPQHF. The DNA for the CDR3 is TGTGCCAGCAGTTTTTTCGGGGCAGGGGTACAGCCCCAGCATTTT. Full variable domain (remainder filled in from reference TRBV28 and TRBJ1-5): DVKVTQSSRYLVKRTGEKVFLECVQDMDHENMFWYRQDPGLGLRLIYFSYDVKMKEKGDIPEGYSVSREKKERFSLILESASTNQTSMYLCASSFFGAGVQPQHFGDGTRLSIL.

This rearrangement joins TRBV18 to TRBJ1-3; 9 bases align to TRBD1. Germline CDR1 KGHSH, CDR2 LQKENI. The CDR3 extends over 17 amino acids. The J segment lost 2 bases and the V segment lost 5 bases, leaving 10 bases of the junction unmatched. CDR3 coding DNA: TGTGCCAGCTCAGAAGCGGGACAGGGAAGAACTGGAAACACCATATATTTT. Protein: CASSEAGQGRTGNTIYF.

The chain links TRBV19 to TRBJ2-3; 9 bases are shared with TRBD1. Trimming at V came to 4 bases and at J to 5 bases, leaving 10 bases not matched to a gene. The CDR3 covers 16 residues. Looked up from germline, CDR1 is LNHDA and CDR2 is SQIVND (reference sequence). CDR3 loop: CASSKPRTGEGDTQYF. CDR3 DNA: TGTGCCAGTAGTAAGCCCAGGACAGGGGAGGGAGATACGCAGTATTTT.

The chain recombines TRBV10-3 with TRBJ2-7, with a possible D match to TRBD1 (6 bases). CDR1 is ENHRY, CDR2 SYGVKD, per germline. V was trimmed by 5 bases and J by 1 base, leaving 15 bases between them. The CDR3 has 15 amino acids. The CDR3 bases are TGTGCCATCAGTCCAGCGCCCGGGACATCCTACGAGCAGTACTTC. This gives the protein CAISPAPGTSYEQYF.

This clone showed up just once. The rearrangement joins TRBV4-2 to TRBJ2-1, with 9 bases lining up with TRBD2. The J segment lost 10 bases and the V segment lost 4 bases, leaving 2 bases of the junction unmatched. Germline loops: CDR1 LGHNA, CDR2 YNFKEQ. This CDR3 is built from 12 residues. The CDR3 sequence: CASSPSGREQFF. The CDR3 bases are TGTGCCAGCAGCCCGAGCGGGAGGGAGCAGTTCTTC.

This chain connects TRBV5-1 to TRBJ1-4; 10 bases are a match to TRBD1. The ends lost 4 bases at V and 4 bases at J; junction bases unmatched: 16. The CDR3 totals 19 residues. Per the germline V gene, CDR1 is SGHRS and CDR2 is YFSETQ. The CDR3 DNA reads TGCGCCAGCAGCGGAGGACAGCTCGGGACAGGGGCCTTTAATGAAAAACTGTTTTTT. Its translation: CASSGGQLGTGAFNEKLFF.